What follows describes a single T cell receptor beta chain. The entry originates in a study of shared clonotypes between healthy human individuals. Profiled with immunoSEQ multiplex PCR; TCRdb holds only in-frame clones, not every one. The data show 850,000 to 1,200,000 clones, 70% to 80% seen once. Trimming removed 0 bases from V and 8 bases from J, with 13 bases in between. This CDR3 comprises 14 residues. Per the germline V gene, CDR1 is SGHTA and CDR2 is FQGNSA. Material: memory CD4+ T cells sorted from blood. Specified subset: CD45RA-negative fraction. The chain recombines TRBV7-2 with TRBJ1-2; unclear D gene. The sequence was collected from a young man in good health. CDR3 protein: CASSLAGPFMGYTF. As DNA, the CDR3 is TGTGCCAGCAGCTTAGCGGGCCCTTTCATGGGCTACACCTTC.